These 32 T cell receptor beta chains were all obtained from the same sample, sequenced in a study of regulatory T cells in long-lasting Graves disease. Specified time point: persistent/refractory GD, antithyroid drugs over 5 years with positive TRAb. Researchers made the TCR library from RNA that was extracted from PBMCs. Libraries of TCR beta came from iRepertoire HTBI primers plus Arm-PCR of CDR3 regions. Via MiXCR, TCRdb re-called the multiplex PCR reads, giving one row per CDR3 protein. Here the sample spans a few hundred thousand distinct CDR3 sequences, 20% to 25% being singletons. This sample comprised peripheral blood mononuclear cells (PBMCs), obtained when the disease was refractory, from a patient treated with antithyroid drugs. The source is a female donor with Graves disease.

This clonotype was observed at least ten times. V gene TRBV29-1 combines with J gene TRBJ2-5, with 9 nucleotides matching TRBD2. With V trimmed by 4 bases and J by 1 base, 19 bases remained unmatched. Germline CDR1 is SQVTM and CDR2 is ANQGSEA. This CDR3 is built from 19 residues. CDR3 bases: TGCAGCGTTGGGATCTTGGCTAGCGGGACGATACCCCTCCAAGAGACCCAGTACTTC. Its translation is CSVGILASGTIPLQETQYF.

This clonotype came up many times. An end of the junction differs from the germline gene, which may be a read error. The gene calls are TRBV7-2 and TRBJ2-5; D remains ambiguous. There are 13 residues in the CDR3. Germline CDR1 reads SGHTA; CDR2 reads FQGNSA. This chain's CDR3 is CASSLGYQETQYF. CDR3 nucleotide sequence: TGTGCCAGCAGTTTAGGCTACCAAGAGACCCAGTACTTC.

The chain carries TRBV10-3 and TRBJ2-5; TRBD1 matches at 7 bases. V was pared by 5 bases and J by 1 base, with 10 bases of the junction left unmatched. Germline CDR1 and CDR2: ENHRY and SYGVKD. The CDR3 is 16 residues long. For the CDR3, the DNA is TGTGCCATCAGTACCGAGGGGGCAGATACCCAAGAGACCCAGTACTTC. This codes for CAISTEGADTQETQYF.

The rearrangement uses TRBV12-3 or TRBV12-4 and TRBJ1-1; D unresolved. V dropped 8 bases and J dropped 7 bases, with 20 bases sitting between them. CDR3 size: 14 residues. The CDR3 bases are TGTGCCAGCCGTCATCCGGGCCTCGGGGTTGAAGCTTTCTTT. It is translated as CASRHPGLGVEAFF.

The CDR3 reads CSVEGGSSYNEQFF. In nucleotides, the CDR3 is TGCAGCGTTGAAGGAGGTTCGTCCTACAATGAGCAGTTCTTC. This chain connects TRBV29-1 to TRBJ2-1; no clear D gene. Germline CDR1 SQVTM, CDR2 ANQGSEA. V was trimmed by 1 base and J by 1 base, leaving 8 bases between them. The CDR3 covers 14 residues.

The chain links TRBV3-1 to TRBJ2-1; 8 bases are a match to TRBD1. CDR1 is LGHDT and CDR2 is YNNKEL in the germline V gene (reference sequence). The CDR3 extends over 15 amino acids. V trimming: 3 bases; J trimming: 5 bases; junction bases outside the gene matches: 6. The CDR3 is CASSHSGQVNNEQFF. CDR3 in DNA: TGTGCCAGCAGCCACTCGGGACAGGTTAACAATGAGCAGTTCTTC.

Only a few counts were recorded for this clonotype. The CDR3 protein is CASSHYRGDDYGYTF. The DNA of the CDR3 is TGTGCCAGCAGCCATTACAGGGGGGATGACTATGGCTACACCTTC. The chain uses TRBV7-9 and TRBJ1-2; TRBD1 matches 8 bases. Germline loops: CDR1 SEHNR, CDR2 FQNEAQ (reference sequence). The trim removed 5 bases at V and 3 bases at J, leaving 8 bases unmatched. The CDR3 runs 15 residues.

The V call is TRBV27, the J call TRBJ2-6; 9 nucleotides align to TRBD2. CDR1 and CDR2 (germline): MNHEY, SMNVEV (reference sequence). With V trimmed by 3 bases and J by 0 bases, 3 bases remained unmatched. The CDR3 extends over 17 amino acids. Written as DNA, the CDR3 is TGTGCCAGCAGTTTGCTAGCGGGGTACTCTGGGGCCAACGTCCTGACTTTC. Translating it yields CASSLLAGYSGANVLTF.

Concerning this clonotype itself: This clone may be a read error of a much larger clone one base away. The chain combines TRBV11-2 with TRBJ2-7, with D possibly TRBD2 on 6 matching bases. The CDR3 loop spans 15 amino acids. Trimming removed 7 bases at V and 2 bases at J, with 18 bases between. Germline-derived CDR1 and CDR2 are SGHAT and FQNNGV. The CDR3 sequence: CASTLGRGFTYEQYF. Written as DNA, the CDR3 is TGTGCCAGCACCCTTGGGCGGGGTTTTACCTACGAGCAGTACTTC.

In this sample, this clonotype turned up many times. This chain uses TRBV28 with TRBJ1-5; D possibly corresponds to TRBD1 (5 bases). The CDR3 is 15 residues long. Germline-derived CDR1 and CDR2 are MDHEN and SYDVKM. V was shortened by 2 bases and J by 2 bases, with 10 bases between the two germline ends. The DNA of the CDR3 is TGTGCCAGCAGTTTAGCAGGAGGGGGCAATCAGCCCCAGCATTTT. This translates into CASSLAGGGNQPQHF.

The genes are TRBV13 and TRBJ2-7; 8 nucleotides line up with TRBD1. Germline values: CDR1 PRHDT, CDR2 FYEKMQ (reference sequence). J lost 0 bases, V lost 7 bases, and 17 bases had no gene match. The CDR3 loop spans 18 amino acids. The CDR3: CASTLGYPPGTGSYEQYF. Written as DNA, the CDR3 is TGTGCCAGCACCCTGGGTTATCCCCCCGGGACAGGCTCCTACGAGCAGTACTTC.

CDR3 residues: CASSLLQGQYEQYF. For the CDR3, the DNA is TGTGCCAGCAGCTTACTGCAGGGGCAGTACGAGCAGTACTTC. This chain uses TRBV11-2 with TRBJ2-7, with a possible D match to TRBD1 (6 bases). Germline V gives CDR1 SGHAT, CDR2 FQNNGV. Deletions cut 2 bases from V and 4 bases from J, with 12 bases between. This CDR3 is built from 14 residues.

This clonotype showed up many times. J is TRBJ1-2 and V is TRBV28; D may be TRBD1 (6 bases). The V gene's germline CDR1 is MDHEN and CDR2 SYDVKM. Trimming shortened V by 5 bases and J by 8 bases, and 12 bases separated the two germline ends. The CDR3 contains 12 residues. The CDR3 protein is CASSGGAGGYTF. Here the CDR3 DNA reads TGTGCCAGCAGTGGGGGGGCGGGAGGCTACACCTTC.

The genes are TRBV29-1 and TRBJ2-5; D uncertain. Trimming left V 1 base short and J 5 bases short, with 17 bases between. Germline assignment: CDR1 SQVTM and CDR2 ANQGSEA. This CDR3 comprises 15 residues. DNA for the CDR3: TGCAGCGTTGAAGGAAGGACCCGACTGTGGGAGACCCAGTACTTC. It translates to CSVEGRTRLWETQYF. Drawing the rest from reference TRBV29-1 and TRBJ2-5, the complete variable domain is SAVISQKPSRDICQRGTSLTIQCQVDSQVTMMFWYRQQPGQSLTLIATANQGSEATYESGFVIDKFPISRPNLTFSTLTVSNMSPEDSSIYLCSVEGRTRLWETQYFGPGTRLLVL.

This CDR3 reads CASSLGTYDRANTEAFF. The CDR3 DNA reads as TGTGCCAGCAGCTTAGGAACCTACGACAGGGCCAACACTGAAGCTTTCTTT. The J gene is TRBJ1-1, the V gene TRBV7-9; 7 bases are shared with TRBD1. Germline V gene data show CDR1 as SEHNR and CDR2 as FQNEAQ (reference sequence). V lost 1 base, J lost 2 bases, and 10 bases stayed unmatched. The CDR3 extends over 17 amino acids.

This clonotype has at least ten counts. This chain uses TRBV28 with TRBJ1-1; D ambiguous. CDR3 size: 13 residues. The V end was cut by 7 bases, the J end by 6 bases, with 15 bases between. The germline gives CDR1 MDHEN, CDR2 SYDVKM. Written as DNA, the CDR3 is TGTGCCAGCAAGAAAGGTCAGCTCCCTGAAGCTTTCTTT. Protein sequence: CASKKGQLPEAFF.

This chain joins TRBV7-9 and TRBJ2-7; TRBD2 agrees at 9 bases. J lost 8 bases, V lost 5 bases, and 13 bases had no gene match. The CDR3 has 15 amino acids. The germline CDR1 and CDR2 sequences are SEHNR and FQNEAQ (reference sequence). The CDR3 bases are TGTGCCAGCAGCGCTTTAGCGGGAGTGAGCCACAAGCAGTACTTC. This translates into CASSALAGVSHKQYF.

The V call is TRBV5-1, the J call TRBJ2-1; 9 nucleotides line up with TRBD2. V lost 4 bases and J lost 10; bases outside the gene matches: 12. Germline V gives CDR1 SGHRS, CDR2 YFSETQ. The CDR3 contains 15 residues. The CDR3 nucleotides read TGCGCCAGCAGCCCGTGGGTCGGGACTAGCAGCGAGCAGTTCTTC. Its protein product is CASSPWVGTSSEQFF.

This chain connects TRBV10-3 to TRBJ2-1; 9 nucleotides match TRBD2. Germline V CDR1 and CDR2: ENHRY, SYGVKD. The CDR3 consists of 17 residues. J gave up 8 bases and V 0 bases, and 11 bases lay outside the gene matches. The DNA of the CDR3 is TGTGCCATCAGTGAGTCCCACAAGGCTAGCGGGACCGATGAGCAGTTCTTC. Translation: CAISESHKASGTDEQFF.

The chain employs TRBV19 and TRBJ1-1, with D perhaps TRBD1 (5 bases). CDR3 length: 15 residues. Germline V lookup: CDR1 LNHDA, CDR2 SQIVND (reference sequence). V was trimmed by 8 bases and J by 0 bases, leaving 16 bases between them. The CDR3 nucleotides are TGTGCCAGTCTCGTTTATGGGACGGTGAACACTGAAGCTTTCTTT. Encoded protein: CASLVYGTVNTEAFF. Full variable domain (rest looked up from reference TRBV19 and TRBJ1-1): DGGITQSPKYLFRKEGQNVTLSCEQNLNHDAMYWYRQDPGQGLRLIYYSQIVNDFQKGDIAEGYSVSREKKESFPLTVTSAQKNPTAFYLCASLVYGTVNTEAFFGQGTRLTVV.

This clonotype showed up many times. The chain recombines TRBV3-1 with TRBJ1-1; possibly TRBD1 for D (5 bases). Trimming removed 0 bases at V and 0 bases at J, with 8 bases between. Per germline, CDR1 LGHDT and CDR2 YNNKEL (reference sequence). The CDR3 spans 15 residues. CDR3 in DNA: TGTGCCAGCAGCCAAGAGCAGGGTCTGAACACTGAAGCTTTCTTT. Residues: CASSQEQGLNTEAFF.

This clonotype occurred many times. The rearrangement links TRBV2 to TRBJ1-1; unclear D gene. Germline V gene data show CDR1 as SNHLY and CDR2 as FYNNEI. Trimming cost V 4 bases and J 7 bases, with 19 bases left between them. The CDR3 length is 15 residues. CDR3 protein: CASSALRVGGGEAFF. CDR3 in DNA: TGTGCCAGCAGTGCCCTCCGGGTAGGCGGAGGTGAAGCTTTCTTT.

The genes are TRBV19 and TRBJ2-7; no definite D call. CDR1 is LNHDA, CDR2 SQIVND, per germline (reference sequence). Trimming stripped 1 base from V and 2 bases from J, with 3 bases between. The CDR3 totals 12 residues. For the CDR3, the DNA is TGTGCCAGTAGTATAGGGCCCTACGAGCAGTACTTC. This gives the protein CASSIGPYEQYF. The entire variable domain, with the rest obtained from reference TRBV19 and TRBJ2-7, is as follows: DGGITQSPKYLFRKEGQNVTLSCEQNLNHDAMYWYRQDPGQGLRLIYYSQIVNDFQKGDIAEGYSVSREKKESFPLTVTSAQKNPTAFYLCASSIGPYEQYFGPGTRLTVT.

The chain carries TRBV5-1 and TRBJ2-3; no clear D gene. In germline, CDR1 is SGHRS, CDR2 YFSETQ. The CDR3 spans 15 residues. The germline V and J ends were trimmed by 0 bases and 4 bases, with 12 bases remaining between them. This CDR3 reads CASSLAPWTADTQYF. The CDR3 DNA reads as TGCGCCAGCAGCTTGGCCCCTTGGACGGCAGATACGCAGTATTTT. The complete variable domain, with remaining parts taken from reference TRBV5-1 and TRBJ2-3, reads KAGVTQTPRYLIKTRGQQVTLSCSPISGHRSVSWYQQTPGQGLQFLFEYFSETQRNKGNFPGRFSGRQFSNSRSEMNVSTLELGDSALYLCASSLAPWTADTQYFGPGTRLTVL.

This clonotype was seen many times. The chain's CDR3 is CASSPIWRPDTIYF. CDR3 nucleotides: TGTGCCAGCAGTCCCATCTGGAGGCCAGACACCATATATTTT. This sequence joins TRBV12-3 or TRBV12-4 and TRBJ1-3, with D hard to call. CDR3 length: 14 amino acids. Trimming pared 5 bases from V and 8 bases from J, leaving 16 bases between.

This chain connects TRBV7-2 to TRBJ1-1; weak D call: TRBD1 (6 bases). There are 12 residues in the CDR3. Germline V gene data show CDR1 as SGHTA and CDR2 as FQGNSA. With 10 bases removed from V and 1 base from J, the gap between germline ends came to 10 bases. The chain's CDR3 is CAKPGQNTEAFF. The DNA of the CDR3 is TGTGCCAAACCGGGACAGAACACTGAAGCTTTCTTT.

Comments on this clonotype: It may be a read error: a sequence one base away is much more abundant. The rearrangement links TRBV11-3 to TRBJ2-7; the D gene is possibly TRBD2 (6 bases). There are 15 residues in the CDR3. Per germline, CDR1 SGHNT and CDR2 YENEEA. V gave up 4 bases and J gave up 0 bases, with 13 bases separating them. In DNA, the CDR3 is TGTGCCAGCAGCTCATGGACTAACGGCTCCTACGAGCAGTACTTC. Amino acids: CASSSWTNGSYEQYF.

The V gene is TRBV6-2 or TRBV6-3, the J gene TRBJ2-3, with D perhaps TRBD1 (6 bases). CDR1 is MNHEY, CDR2 SVGEGT, per germline. Trimming left V 5 bases short and J 3 bases short, with 12 bases between. The CDR3 totals 14 residues. The CDR3 is CASSPRTDTDTQYF. CDR3 sequence (DNA): TGTGCCAGCAGTCCCCGGACAGATACAGATACGCAGTATTTT.

This clonotype was counted only a few times. The gene calls are TRBV2 and TRBJ2-7; D may be TRBD1 (6 bases). Trimming left V 1 base short and J 7 bases short, with 8 bases between. Germline CDR1 reads SNHLY; CDR2 reads FYNNEI. This CDR3 has 12 residues. The CDR3 DNA follows: TGTGCCAGCAGTGAAGAAGGGGGAGAGCAGTACTTC. Translating gives CASSEEGGEQYF.

Concerning this clonotype itself: This may come from a read error, since a much larger clone is one base off. V is TRBV6-2 or TRBV6-3 and J is TRBJ1-5; possible D gene TRBD1, 5 bases. The length of the CDR3 is 12 residues. The germline V gene encodes CDR1 MNHEY and CDR2 SVGEGT. V lost 8 bases to trimming and J lost 6 bases, with 11 bases between them. CDR3 sequence reads: CASGEGLQPQHF. The DNA of the CDR3 is TGTGCCAGCGGTGAGGGACTTCAGCCCCAGCATTTT.

Ten or more counts support this clonotype. The gene calls are TRBV29-1 and TRBJ1-2, with D possibly TRBD1 on 5 matching bases. The CDR3 extends over 11 amino acids. Germline CDR1 and CDR2: SQVTM and ANQGSEA. The germline V and J ends were trimmed by 5 bases and 6 bases, with 10 bases remaining between them. The CDR3: CSVQGPDGYTF. The CDR3 DNA follows: TGCAGCGTTCAGGGACCGGATGGCTACACCTTC.

The chain has TRBV19 and TRBJ2-5; tentative D call: TRBD1 (7 bases). This CDR3 comprises 14 residues. The germline V gene encodes CDR1 LNHDA and CDR2 SQIVND (reference sequence). V gave up 3 bases and J gave up 6 bases, with 14 bases separating them. Here the CDR3 DNA reads TGTGCCAGTAGTATTCAGGGGGGTTTGAAGACCCAGTACTTC. Its translation is CASSIQGGLKTQYF.